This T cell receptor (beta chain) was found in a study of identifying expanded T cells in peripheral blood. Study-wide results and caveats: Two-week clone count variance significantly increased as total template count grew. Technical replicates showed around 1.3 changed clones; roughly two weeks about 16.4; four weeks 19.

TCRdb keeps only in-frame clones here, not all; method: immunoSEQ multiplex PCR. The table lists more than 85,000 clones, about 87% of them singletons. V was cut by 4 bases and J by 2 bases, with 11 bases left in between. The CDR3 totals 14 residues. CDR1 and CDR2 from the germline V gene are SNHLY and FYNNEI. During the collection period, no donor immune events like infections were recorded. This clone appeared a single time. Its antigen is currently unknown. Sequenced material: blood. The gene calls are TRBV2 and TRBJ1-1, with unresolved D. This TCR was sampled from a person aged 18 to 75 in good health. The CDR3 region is CASSVREGNTEAFF. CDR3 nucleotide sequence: TGTGCCAGCAGTGTGAGGGAGGGAAACACTGAAGCTTTCTTT.